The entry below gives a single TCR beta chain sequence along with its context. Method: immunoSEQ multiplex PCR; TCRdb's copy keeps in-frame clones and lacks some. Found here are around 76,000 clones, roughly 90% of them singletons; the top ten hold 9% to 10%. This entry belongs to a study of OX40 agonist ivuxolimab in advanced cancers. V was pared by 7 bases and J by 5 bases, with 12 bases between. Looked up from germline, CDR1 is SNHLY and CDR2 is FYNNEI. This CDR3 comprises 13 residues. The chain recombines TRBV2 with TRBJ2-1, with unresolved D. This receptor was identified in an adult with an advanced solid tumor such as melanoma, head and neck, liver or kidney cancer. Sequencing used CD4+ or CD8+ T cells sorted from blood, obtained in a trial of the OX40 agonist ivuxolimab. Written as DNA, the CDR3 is TGTGCCAGCACGGCATACCCAAACAATGAGCAGTTCTTC. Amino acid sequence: CASTAYPNNEQFF.